The clone carrying this T cell receptor (beta chain) was observed many times. Its antigen is as yet unknown. Both 60 Vbeta primers and 13 Jbeta primers went into the PCR. Some clones are missing from TCRdb's copy, which holds only in-frame ones; the method was immunoSEQ multiplex PCR. The data hold 150,000 to 200,000 clones, with 70% to 85% observed a single time. Germline V CDR1 and CDR2: SEHNR, FQNEAQ (reference sequence). The length of the CDR3 is 13 residues. V was clipped by 3 bases and J by 6 bases, with 9 bases between them. The entry originates in a study of cytomegalovirus exposure and HLA in healthy donors. General study results and limits: It was assumed in the presence/absence analyses that sequencing depth was roughly uniform across donors.

The rearrangement joins TRBV7-9 to TRBJ2-1; no clear D gene. This clonotype originated in a human donor in good health. The sample was PBMCs. The CDR3 DNA sequence: TGTGCCAGCAGCTTCGACATGGGCAATGAGCAGTTCTTC. Encoded protein: CASSFDMGNEQFF.